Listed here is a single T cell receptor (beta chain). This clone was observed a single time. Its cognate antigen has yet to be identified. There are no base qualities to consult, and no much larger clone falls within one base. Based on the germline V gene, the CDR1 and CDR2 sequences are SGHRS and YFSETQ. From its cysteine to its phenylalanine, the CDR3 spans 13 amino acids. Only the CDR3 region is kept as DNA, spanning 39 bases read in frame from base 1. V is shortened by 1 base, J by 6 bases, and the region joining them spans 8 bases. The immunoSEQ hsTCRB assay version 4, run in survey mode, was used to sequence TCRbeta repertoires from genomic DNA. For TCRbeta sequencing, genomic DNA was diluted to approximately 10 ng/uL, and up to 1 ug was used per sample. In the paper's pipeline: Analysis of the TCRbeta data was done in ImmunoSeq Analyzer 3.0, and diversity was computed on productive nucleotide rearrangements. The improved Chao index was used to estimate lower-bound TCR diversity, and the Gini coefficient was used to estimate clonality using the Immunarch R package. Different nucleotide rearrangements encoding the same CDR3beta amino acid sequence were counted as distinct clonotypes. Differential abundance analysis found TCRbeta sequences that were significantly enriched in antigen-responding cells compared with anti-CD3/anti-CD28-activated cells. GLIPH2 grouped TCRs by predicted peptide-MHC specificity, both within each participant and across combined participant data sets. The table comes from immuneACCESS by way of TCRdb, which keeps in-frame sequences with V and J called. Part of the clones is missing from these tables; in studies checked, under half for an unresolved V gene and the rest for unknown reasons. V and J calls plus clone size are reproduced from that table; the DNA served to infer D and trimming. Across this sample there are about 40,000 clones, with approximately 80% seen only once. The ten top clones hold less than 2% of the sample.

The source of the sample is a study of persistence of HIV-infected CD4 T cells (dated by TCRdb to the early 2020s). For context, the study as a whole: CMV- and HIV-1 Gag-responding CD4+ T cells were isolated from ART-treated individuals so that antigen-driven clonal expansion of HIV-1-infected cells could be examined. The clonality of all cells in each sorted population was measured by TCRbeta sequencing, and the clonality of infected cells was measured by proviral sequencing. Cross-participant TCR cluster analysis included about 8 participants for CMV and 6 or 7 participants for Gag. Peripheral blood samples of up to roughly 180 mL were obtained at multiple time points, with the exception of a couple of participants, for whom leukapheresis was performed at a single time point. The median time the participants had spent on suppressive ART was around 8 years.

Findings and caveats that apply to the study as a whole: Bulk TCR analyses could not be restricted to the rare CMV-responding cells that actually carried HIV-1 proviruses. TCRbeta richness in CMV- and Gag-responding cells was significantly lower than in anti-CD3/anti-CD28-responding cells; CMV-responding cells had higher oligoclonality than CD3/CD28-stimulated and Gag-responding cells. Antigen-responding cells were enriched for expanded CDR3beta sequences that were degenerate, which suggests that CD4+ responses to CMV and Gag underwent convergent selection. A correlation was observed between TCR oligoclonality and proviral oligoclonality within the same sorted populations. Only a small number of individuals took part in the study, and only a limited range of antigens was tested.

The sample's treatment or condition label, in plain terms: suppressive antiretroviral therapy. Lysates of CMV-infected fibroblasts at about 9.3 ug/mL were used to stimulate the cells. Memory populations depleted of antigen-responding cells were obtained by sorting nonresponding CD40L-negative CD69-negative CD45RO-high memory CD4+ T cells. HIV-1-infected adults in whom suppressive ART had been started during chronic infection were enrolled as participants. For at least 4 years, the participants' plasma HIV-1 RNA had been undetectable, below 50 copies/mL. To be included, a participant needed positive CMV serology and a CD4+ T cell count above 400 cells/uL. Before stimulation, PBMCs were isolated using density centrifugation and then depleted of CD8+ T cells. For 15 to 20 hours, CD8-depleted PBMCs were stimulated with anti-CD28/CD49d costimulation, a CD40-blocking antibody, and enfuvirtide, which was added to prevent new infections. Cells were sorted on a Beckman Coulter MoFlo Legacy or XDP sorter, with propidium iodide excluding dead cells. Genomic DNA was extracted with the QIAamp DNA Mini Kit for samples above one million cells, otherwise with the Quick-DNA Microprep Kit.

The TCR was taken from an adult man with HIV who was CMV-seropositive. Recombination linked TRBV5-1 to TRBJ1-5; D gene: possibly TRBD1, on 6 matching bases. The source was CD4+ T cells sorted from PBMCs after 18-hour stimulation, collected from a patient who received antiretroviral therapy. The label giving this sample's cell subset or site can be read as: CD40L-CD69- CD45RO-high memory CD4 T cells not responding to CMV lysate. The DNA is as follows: TGCGCCAGCAGCTTGAGGGGGACTCAGCCCCAGCATTTT. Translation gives CASSLRGTQPQHF.